This TCR beta chain was profiled in a study of cytomegalovirus exposure and HLA in healthy donors. Study findings and constraints: Most likely, a cluster of highly shared sequence variants arose as a sequencing artifact. The HLA-A and HLA-B alleles of most subjects were reportedly predicted accurately from TCR beta sequences. Available immune exposure information covered CMV serostatus only. Reported results showed that the classifier diagnosed cytomegalovirus status with high specificity and sensitivity.

Researchers ran the PCR with 60 Vbeta and 13 Jbeta primers. Only in-frame clones appear in the TCRdb table, and some are missing; sequencing was by immunoSEQ multiplex PCR. The sample lists about 150,000 clones, approximately 70% seen once, with 2.1% in the top ten. Remarks on this clone: The antigen remains undetermined.

This CDR3 contains 16 residues. V lost 4 bases to trimming and J lost 1 base; unmatched junction nucleotides: 6. Per the germline V gene, CDR1 is SGHDT and CDR2 is YYEEEE. The sample taken for sequencing was PBMCs. The source is a woman in her sixties in good health and CMV-seropositive. V is TRBV5-6 and J is TRBJ2-2; TRBD1 matches 8 bases. This CDR3 is CASSRAGGMNTGELFF. The DNA of the CDR3 is TGTGCCAGCAGCAGGGCAGGGGGCATGAACACCGGGGAGCTGTTTTTT. The full variable domain, completed using reference TRBV5-6 and TRBJ2-2, is DAGVTQSPTHLIKTRGQQVTLRCSPKSGHDTVSWYQQALGQGPQFIFQYYEEEERQRGNFPDRFSGHQFPNYSSELNVNALLLGDSALYLCASSRAGGMNTGELFFGEGSRLTVL.